This T cell receptor beta chain stems from a study of T-cell memory formation after mild COVID-19. Findings and limits, study-wide: Prior to infection, memory already included some responding clones, suggesting cross-reactive memory joined.

TCRdb itself ran the 5' RACE reads through MiXCR, one entry per CDR3 protein. The sample shows about 160,000 distinct CDR3 sequences, roughly 31% of them seen only once. Note on this clonotype: Its specificity is not known.

This CDR3 comprises 14 residues. Trimming left V 5 bases short and J 3 bases short, with 12 bases between. Sequenced: PBMCs or a T cell subset sorted from them (not recorded which). The chain joins TRBV12-3 or TRBV12-4 to TRBJ2-3, with a possible D match to TRBD1 (5 bases). This clonotype was obtained from an adult woman who had mild COVID-19 (a few samples of this study predate the infection). Cell type and time point are not known. The CDR3 is CASSPRTPTDTQYF. In nucleotides, the CDR3 is TGTGCCAGCAGTCCACGGACACCGACAGATACGCAGTATTTT.